The T cell receptor (beta chain) described here comes from a study of regulatory T cells in long-lasting Graves disease (dated by TCRdb to the early 2020s). Regarding the complete study: Patients with newly diagnosed Graves' disease had been on antithyroid drugs for under 3 months. Persistent Graves' disease patients were compared with newly diagnosed Graves' disease patients by peripheral blood TCR sequencing and RNA sequencing. A total of around 35 samples were covered by TCR sequencing, comprising roughly 13 persistent and roughly 20 newly diagnosed Graves' disease patients. The study took place in China and was registered as a clinical trial. General study outcomes and caveats: Only the TCR beta chain was sequenced and analyzed. Compared with newly diagnosed patients, persistent Graves' disease patients had lower TCR Shannon entropy and fewer highly expanded clones, which suggests clonal expansion. A larger number of public clonotypes was shared among persistent patients (around 2,500) than among newly diagnosed patients (roughly 1,000). Preferential use of TRBV28, TRBJ1-2 and TRBJ2-5 was observed in persistent disease, whereas TRBV20-1 and TRBJ2-1 were favored in newly diagnosed disease. The small sample size was acknowledged by the authors as a limitation that may reduce accuracy. Only peripheral blood was studied, because thyroid tissue, the primary lesion, was inaccessible.

This clonotype was counted ten times or more. What antigen it recognizes has not been identified. The sample holds no much larger clone one base away, and base qualities are not on file. The germline V gene specifies SGHAT as CDR1 and FQNNGV as CDR2. The CDR3, cysteine through phenylalanine, is 15 amino acids long. Just the 45-base CDR3 DNA is kept, in frame starting at base 1. A distance of 6 bases separates the germline ends of V and J, which lose 0 bases and 0 bases respectively. The sample's time point label, decoded: newly diagnosed GD, antithyroid drugs for less than 3 months. For both TCR sequencing and RNA sequencing, RNA was extracted from PBMCs using TRIzol. The diagnosis of Graves' disease followed American Thyroid Association guidelines. Patients were recruited from an endocrinology department in Xi'an, China. Each patient gave approximately 10 milliliters of peripheral blood, collected in an EDTA anticoagulant tube. Ficoll Paque Plus density gradient separation was used to isolate PBMCs, and no further T cell sorting was done. An Agilent 2100 Bioanalyzer and agarose gel were used to check RNA quality, and a NanoDrop 2000 was used to measure RNA concentration.

Library preparation employed multiplex PCR. The run used an Illumina HiSeq 4000. TCR beta libraries were built with iRepertoire HTBI primers and Arm-PCR amplification of CDR3 regions. Gel purification was performed on PCR products prior to sequencing. Per the source publication's procedure: Across samples, some 62 TRBV and 15 or so TRBJ segments were identified and used for gene usage analysis of CDR3 amino acid clonotypes. Filtered high-quality paired reads were merged into contigs using COPE and FqMerger. BLAST was used to align contigs to the IMGT TRBV, TRBD and TRBJ reference genes, and CDR3 was defined following IMGT. Any clonotype with a frequency above 0.1% was counted as a highly expanded clone. Shannon entropy served as the measure of repertoire diversity, while the Gini coefficient captured V-J evenness. Public clonotypes were defined as clonotypes shared by more than one individual. TCRdb cleaned the public reads at Q25 with fastp, built clones with MiXCR and kept in-frame beta chains. Rows with a matching CDR3 protein are joined into one entry that keeps the most common DNA and genes. In this record, the V and J calls reflect TCRdb's handling and not the investigators' own analysis. For this sample there are over 450,000 distinct CDR3 sequences; about 12% appear just once. Together, the top ten hold approximately 9.6% of the sample.

Another study also made use of these data, one on T cells in Graves' hyperthyroidism and ophthalmopathy. As described in the second report: A patient counted as having stable Graves' hyperthyroidism if no progression to ophthalmopathy occurred over 18 months of follow-up. The hyperthyroidism patients were between 18 and 65 years old and newly diagnosed, with a disease duration of less than 2 months. Exclusion was applied to patients with uncontrolled infections, other autoimmune diseases, pregnancy or lactation. Diagnoses relied on clinical symptoms, serum thyroxine and TRAb, thyroid ultrasound and orbital computed tomography. The TCR CDR3 was subjected to a first round of RT-PCR using the HTBI primer set and the Qiagen OneStep RT-PCR kit. Most expanded thyroid clonotypes (frequency above 0.001) were also found in blood, which suggests that blood repertoires may mirror thyroid immune responses. In cross-validation, a model built on a 13 V-J signature told ophthalmopathy apart from stable hyperthyroidism with approximately 90% sensitivity and approximately 81% specificity, and in testing the same model reached 80%/75%. In validation, the model predicted progression to ophthalmopathy with about 71% sensitivity and approximately 78% specificity, a median of roughly seven months before onset. To identify TCR V-J signatures that set the groups apart, the researchers used a discovery cohort of 100 patients, made up of some 41 with Graves' ophthalmopathy and 57 with stable Graves' hyperthyroidism. Whether ophthalmopathy could be predicted prospectively was tested in an independent validation cohort made up of about 20 hyperthyroidism patients plus 17 patients who later progressed to ophthalmopathy. The roughly 90 discovery patients were divided at random into training and test sets in a 7:3 ratio. In addition, the study compared T-cell repertoires in thyroid tissue and in blood from five to seven Graves' hyperthyroidism patients. After sampling, hyperthyroidism patients received methimazole starting at 30 mg daily, and ophthalmopathy patients received high-dose intravenous methylprednisolone. Libraries were constructed in a second round of multiplex PCR, after which size selection and purification were carried out. The libraries were sequenced on an Illumina HiSeq2000 using paired-end 100 bp reads. SOAPnuke was used to process the raw data, removing reads that contained adapters or uncalled bases, had a mean Phred below 15, or lacked an exact match to the constant primer or identifier. High-quality paired reads were merged with COPE v1.2.5, and unique nucleotide sequences were defined as clonotypes. Clonotypes were aligned to IMGT TRBV, TRBD and TRBJ reference segments using MiTCR v1.1. Only V-J combinations with frequency above 0.0001, covering about 99% of repertoires, were analysed. A TCS score was defined as the ratio of F50 (clonal expansion) to E x V (chaos), with BLOSUM62-based TCRdist applied between CDR3 peptides within each V-J. Welch's t-statistics and random forest reduced around 510 V-J features to 13, which were used in a naive Bayes classifier (R e1071). Sample size was not statistically predetermined, and blinding of investigators to group allocation was not performed. According to the paper, TCR Vbeta CDR3 sequencing was carried out on more than 120 peripheral blood samples, which came from more than 40 ophthalmopathy, some 73 hyperthyroidism and approximately 17 progressor patients.

The receptor was derived from a woman in her twenties or thirties with Graves disease. Donor details come from another sample of the same person, matched by shared clones. Recombination linked TRBV11-2 to TRBJ1-3; the D segment cannot be called with confidence. The material was peripheral blood mononuclear cells (PBMCs), obtained at new diagnosis, from a patient treated with antithyroid drugs. The CDR3 is CASSLDPVSGNTIYF. In nucleotide form, the sequence is TGTGCCAGCAGCTTAGATCCAGTCTCTGGAAACACCATATATTTT. This CDR3, with the reference TRBV11-2 and TRBJ1-3 proteins standing in past its ends, gives the full variable domain EAGVAQSPRYKIIEKRQSVAFWCNPISGHATLYWYQQILGQGPKLLIQFQNNGVVDDSQLPKDRFSAERLKGVDSTLKIQPAKLEDSAVYLCASSLDPVSGNTIYFGEGSWLTVV.